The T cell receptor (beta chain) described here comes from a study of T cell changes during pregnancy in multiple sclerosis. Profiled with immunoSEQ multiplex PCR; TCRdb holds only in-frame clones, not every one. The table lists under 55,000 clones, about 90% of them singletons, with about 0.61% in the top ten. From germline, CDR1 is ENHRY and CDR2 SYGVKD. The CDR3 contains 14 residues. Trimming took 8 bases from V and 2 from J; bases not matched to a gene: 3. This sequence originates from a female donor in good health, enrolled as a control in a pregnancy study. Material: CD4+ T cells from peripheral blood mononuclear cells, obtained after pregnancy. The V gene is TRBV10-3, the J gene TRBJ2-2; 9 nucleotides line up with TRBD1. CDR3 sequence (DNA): TGTGCCATCGGGACAGGGCCAAACACCGGGGAGCTGTTTTTT. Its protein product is CAIGTGPNTGELFF.